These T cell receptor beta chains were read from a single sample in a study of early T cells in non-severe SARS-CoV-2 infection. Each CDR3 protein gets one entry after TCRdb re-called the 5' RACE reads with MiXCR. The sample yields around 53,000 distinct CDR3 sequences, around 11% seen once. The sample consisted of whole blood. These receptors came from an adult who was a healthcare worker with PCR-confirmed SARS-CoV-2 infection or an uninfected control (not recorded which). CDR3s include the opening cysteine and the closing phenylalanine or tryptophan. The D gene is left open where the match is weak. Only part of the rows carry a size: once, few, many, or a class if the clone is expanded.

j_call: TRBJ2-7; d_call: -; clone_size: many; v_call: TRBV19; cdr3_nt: TGTGCCAGTAGTATCGCGGGCAGGGCCTACGAGCAGTACTTC; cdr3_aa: CASSIAGRAYEQYF
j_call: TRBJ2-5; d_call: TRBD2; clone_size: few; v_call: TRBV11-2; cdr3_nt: TGTGCCAGCAGCTTAAGGATAGCGGGAGGCTTAAACCAAGAGACCCAGTACTTC; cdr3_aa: CASSLRIAGGLNQETQYF
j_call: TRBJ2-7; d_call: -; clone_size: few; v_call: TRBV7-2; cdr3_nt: TGTGCCAGCAGCTTAGTATTTGGCAACGAGCAGTACTTC; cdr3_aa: CASSLVFGNEQYF
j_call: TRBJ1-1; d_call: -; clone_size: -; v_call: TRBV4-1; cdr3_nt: TGCGCCAGCAGCCAGGACCCCTTATTAGGTCCTGAAGCTTTCTTT; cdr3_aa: CASSQDPLLGPEAFF
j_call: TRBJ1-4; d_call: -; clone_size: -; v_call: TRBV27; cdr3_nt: TGTGCCAGCAGCCGGGCCATTAATGAAAAACTGTTTTTT; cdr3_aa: CASSRAINEKLFF
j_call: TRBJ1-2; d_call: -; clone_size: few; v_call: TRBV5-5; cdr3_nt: TGTGCCAGCACCCTAGGACCCGGGAGCAACTATGGCTACACCTTC; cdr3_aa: CASTLGPGSNYGYTF
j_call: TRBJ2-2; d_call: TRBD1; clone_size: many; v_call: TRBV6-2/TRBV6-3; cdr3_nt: TGTGCCAGCAGCCTGACAGGGCTGAACACCGGGGAGCTGTTTTTT; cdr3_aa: CASSLTGLNTGELFF
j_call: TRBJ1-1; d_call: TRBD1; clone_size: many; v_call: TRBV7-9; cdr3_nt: TGTGCCAGCAGCACCGGGACAGAAGTTTTCTTT; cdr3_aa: CASSTGTEVFF
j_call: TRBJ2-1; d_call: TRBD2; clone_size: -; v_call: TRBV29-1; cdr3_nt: TGCAGCGTCAAAGGGCGGGAGGGCCGATCCTACAATGAGCAGTTCTTC; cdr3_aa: CSVKGREGRSYNEQFF
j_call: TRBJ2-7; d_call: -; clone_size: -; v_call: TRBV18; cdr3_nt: TGTGCCAGCTCACGGGACTGGAGCTCCTACGAGCAGTACTTC; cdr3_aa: CASSRDWSSYEQYF
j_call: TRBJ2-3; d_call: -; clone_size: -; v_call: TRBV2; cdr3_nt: TGTGCCAGCAGCCCTAGGTGGGGAGGGGGCAGAGATACGCAGTATTTT; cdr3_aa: CASSPRWGGGRDTQYF
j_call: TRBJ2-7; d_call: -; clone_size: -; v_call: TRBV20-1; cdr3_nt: TGCAGTGCCACCCGGTCCTACGAGCAGTACTTC; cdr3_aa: CSATRSYEQYF
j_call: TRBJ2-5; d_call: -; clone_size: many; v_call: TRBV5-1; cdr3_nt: TGCGCCAGCAGCTCAAGCGGTGGAGAGACCCAGTACTTC; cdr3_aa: CASSSSGGETQYF
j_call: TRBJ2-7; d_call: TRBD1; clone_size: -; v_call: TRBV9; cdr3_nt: TGTGCCAGCAGTCCAAGCCTAATGGGACAGGGTACCTACGAGCAGTACTTC; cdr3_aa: CASSPSLMGQGTYEQYF
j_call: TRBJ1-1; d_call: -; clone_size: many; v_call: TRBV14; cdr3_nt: TGTGCCAGCAGCAACCCGGGCTCGAACACTGAAGCTTTCTTT; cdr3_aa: CASSNPGSNTEAFF
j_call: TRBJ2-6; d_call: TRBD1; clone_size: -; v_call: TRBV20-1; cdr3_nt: TGCAGTGCTAGAGTTTTCGGACAGGGCTCCTCTGGGGCCAACGTCCTGACTTTC; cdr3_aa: CSARVFGQGSSGANVLTF
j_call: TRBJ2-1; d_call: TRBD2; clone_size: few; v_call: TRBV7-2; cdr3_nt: TGTGCCAGCAGCTTAAAGGGCGGGAGGGCCCTCTATGAGCAGTTCTTC; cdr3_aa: CASSLKGGRALYEQFF
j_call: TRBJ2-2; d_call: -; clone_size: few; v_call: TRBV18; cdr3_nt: TGTGCCAGCTCTGCAAGCAGGACAATGAACACCGGGGAGCTGTTTTTT; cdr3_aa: CASSASRTMNTGELFF
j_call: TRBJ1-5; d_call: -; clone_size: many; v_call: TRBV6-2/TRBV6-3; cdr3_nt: TGTGCCAGCAGTTACAGTGACCAGCCCCAGCATTTT; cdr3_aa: CASSYSDQPQHF
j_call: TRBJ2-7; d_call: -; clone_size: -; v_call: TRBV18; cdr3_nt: TGTGCCAGCTCACCATCCTCGAAGTTTCACGAGCAGTACTTC; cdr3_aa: CASSPSSKFHEQYF
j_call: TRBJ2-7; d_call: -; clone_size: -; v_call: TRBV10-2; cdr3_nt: TGCGCCAGCAGTGACAACTCCTACGAGCAGTACTTC; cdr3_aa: CASSDNSYEQYF
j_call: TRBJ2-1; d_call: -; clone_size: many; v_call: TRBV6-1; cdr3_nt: TGTGCCTGTCTACTAAGCTCCTACAATGAGCAGTTCTTC; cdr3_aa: CACLLSSYNEQFF
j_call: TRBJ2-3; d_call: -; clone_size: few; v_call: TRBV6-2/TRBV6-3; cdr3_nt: TGTGCCAGCAGTTCCCACTTCGGTACAGATACGCAGTATTTT; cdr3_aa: CASSSHFGTDTQYF
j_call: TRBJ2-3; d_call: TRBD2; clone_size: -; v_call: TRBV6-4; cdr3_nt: TGTGCCAGCAGTGACGGGCTAGCGGGAGCAGATACGCAGTATTTT; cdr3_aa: CASSDGLAGADTQYF
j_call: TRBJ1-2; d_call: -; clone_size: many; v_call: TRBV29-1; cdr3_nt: TGCAGCGTTAAGGGAGGGGCGGGGTACACCTTC; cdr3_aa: CSVKGGAGYTF
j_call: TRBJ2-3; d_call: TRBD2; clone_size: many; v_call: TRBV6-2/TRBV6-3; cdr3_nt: TGTGCCAGCAGTTATGAGACTAGCGGCACAGATACGCAGTATTTT; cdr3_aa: CASSYETSGTDTQYF
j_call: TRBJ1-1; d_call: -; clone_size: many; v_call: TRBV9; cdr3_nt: TGTGCCAGCAGCGTAGGATGGGGTTCGACTGAAGCTTTCTTT; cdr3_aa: CASSVGWGSTEAFF
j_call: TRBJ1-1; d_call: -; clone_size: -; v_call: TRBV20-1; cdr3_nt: TGCAGTGCTAGAATAGGGACCCAGAACACTGAAGCTTTCTTT; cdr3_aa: CSARIGTQNTEAFF
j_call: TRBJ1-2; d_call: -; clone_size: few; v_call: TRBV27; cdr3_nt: TGTGCCAGCAGTTTAACAGGGCCCGATAACTATGGCTACACCTTC; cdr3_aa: CASSLTGPDNYGYTF
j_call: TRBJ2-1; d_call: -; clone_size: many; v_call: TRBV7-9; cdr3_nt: TGTGCCAGCAGCTTAGGAAAGGGGGTGGGCAATGAGCAGTTCTTC; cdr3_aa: CASSLGKGVGNEQFF
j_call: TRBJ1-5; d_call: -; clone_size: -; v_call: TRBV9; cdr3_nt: TGTGCCAGCAGCGTAGTTGAGAGCAATCAGCCCCAGCATTTT; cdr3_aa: CASSVVESNQPQHF
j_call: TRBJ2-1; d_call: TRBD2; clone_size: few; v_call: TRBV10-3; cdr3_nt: TGTGCCATCAGTGTGGGCGGGAGGGCCTACGATGAGCAGTTCTTC; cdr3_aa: CAISVGGRAYDEQFF
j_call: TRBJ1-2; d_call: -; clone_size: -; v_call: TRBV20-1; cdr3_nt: TGCAGTGCTCCCTCAGTTCCCTATGGCTACACCTTC; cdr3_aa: CSAPSVPYGYTF
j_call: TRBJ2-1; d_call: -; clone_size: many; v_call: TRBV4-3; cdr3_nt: TGCGCCAGCAGCCAAGGGTCCCTTGGGGATGAGCAGTTCTTC; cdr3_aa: CASSQGSLGDEQFF
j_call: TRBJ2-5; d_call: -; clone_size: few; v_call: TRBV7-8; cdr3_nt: TGTGCCAGCAGCTCATTGGGGGAGACCCAGTACTTC; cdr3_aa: CASSSLGETQYF
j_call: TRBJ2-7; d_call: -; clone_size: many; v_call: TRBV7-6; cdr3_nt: TGTGCCAGCAGCCTGGATTGGGGCGGTTACGAGCAGTACTTC; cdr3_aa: CASSLDWGGYEQYF
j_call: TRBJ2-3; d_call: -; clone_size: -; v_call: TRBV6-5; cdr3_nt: TGTGCCAGCAGTGTGGACTCGGATACGCAGTATTTT; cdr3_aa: CASSVDSDTQYF
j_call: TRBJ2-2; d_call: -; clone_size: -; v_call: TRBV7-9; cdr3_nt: TGTGCCAGCAGTACCCCGGGAGCCGGGGAGCTGTTTTTT; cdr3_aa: CASSTPGAGELFF
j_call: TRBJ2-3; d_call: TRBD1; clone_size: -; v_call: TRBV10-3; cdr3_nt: TGTGCCATCAGTGAGGGACCGGGACAGGGTGCAGATACGCAGTATTTT; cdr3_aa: CAISEGPGQGADTQYF
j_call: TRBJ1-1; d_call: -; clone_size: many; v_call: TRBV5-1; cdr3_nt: TGCGCCAGCAGCTTGGTATCCATTGAGAACACTGAAGCTTTCTTT; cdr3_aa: CASSLVSIENTEAFF
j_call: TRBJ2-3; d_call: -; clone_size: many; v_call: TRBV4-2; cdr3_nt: TGTGCCAGCAGCCAAGTTAGGGAGGCAGATACGCAGTATTTT; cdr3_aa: CASSQVREADTQYF
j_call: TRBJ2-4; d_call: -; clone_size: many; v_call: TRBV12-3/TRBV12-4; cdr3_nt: TGTGCCAGCAAGGACAGAGACCCGGCCAAAAACATTCAGTACTTC; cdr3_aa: CASKDRDPAKNIQYF
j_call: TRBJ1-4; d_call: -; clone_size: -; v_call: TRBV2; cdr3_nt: TGTGCCAGCAGCGAAGACACCACGAGTGAAAAACTGTTTTTT; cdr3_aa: CASSEDTTSEKLFF
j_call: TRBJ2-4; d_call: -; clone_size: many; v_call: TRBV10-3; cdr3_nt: TGTGCCATCAGCTTCGGCGAACTAGCCAAAAACATTCAGTACTTC; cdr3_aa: CAISFGELAKNIQYF
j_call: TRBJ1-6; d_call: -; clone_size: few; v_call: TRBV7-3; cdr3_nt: TGTGCCAGCAGCCTCCGACAGGCGGCCCTTTCACCCCTCCACTTT; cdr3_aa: CASSLRQAALSPLHF
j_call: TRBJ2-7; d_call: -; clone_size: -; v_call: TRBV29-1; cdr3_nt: TGCAGCGTTGAAGGGACTTTCCTCAGCTCCTACGAGCAGTACTTC; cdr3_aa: CSVEGTFLSSYEQYF
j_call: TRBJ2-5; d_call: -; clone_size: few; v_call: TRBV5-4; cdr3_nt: TGTGCCAGCAGCTTCGGCTCAGAGACCCAGTACTTC; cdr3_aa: CASSFGSETQYF
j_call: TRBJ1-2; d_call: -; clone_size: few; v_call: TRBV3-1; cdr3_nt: TGTGCCAGCAGCCAGCCCCACAGGGCGGGATATGGCTACACCTTC; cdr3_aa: CASSQPHRAGYGYTF
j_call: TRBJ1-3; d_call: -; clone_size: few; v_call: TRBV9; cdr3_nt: TGTGCCAGCAGCGGACACTCTGGAAACACCATATATTTT; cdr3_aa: CASSGHSGNTIYF
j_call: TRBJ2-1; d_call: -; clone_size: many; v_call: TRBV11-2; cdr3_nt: TGTGCCAGCAGCTGGAGGCGTGGACTACCGAACTACAATGAGCAGTTCTTC; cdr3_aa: CASSWRRGLPNYNEQFF
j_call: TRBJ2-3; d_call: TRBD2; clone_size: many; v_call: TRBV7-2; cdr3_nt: TGTGCCAGCAGTAAGACTAGCGGGGGGGCTGGGACAGATACGCAGTATTTT; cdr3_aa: CASSKTSGGAGTDTQYF